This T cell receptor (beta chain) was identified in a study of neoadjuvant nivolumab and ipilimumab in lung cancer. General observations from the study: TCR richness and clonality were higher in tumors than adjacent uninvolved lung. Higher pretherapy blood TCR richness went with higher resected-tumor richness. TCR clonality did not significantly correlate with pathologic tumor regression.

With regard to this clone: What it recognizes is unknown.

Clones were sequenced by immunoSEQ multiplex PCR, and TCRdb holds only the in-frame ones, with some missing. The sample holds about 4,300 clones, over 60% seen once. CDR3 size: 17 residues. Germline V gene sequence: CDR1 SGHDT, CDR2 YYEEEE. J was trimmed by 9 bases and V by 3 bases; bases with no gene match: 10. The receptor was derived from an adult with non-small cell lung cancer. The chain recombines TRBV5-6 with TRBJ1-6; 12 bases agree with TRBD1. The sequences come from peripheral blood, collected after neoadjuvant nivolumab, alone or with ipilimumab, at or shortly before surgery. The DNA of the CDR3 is TGTGCCAGCAGCTCGAAAGGGACAGGGGGCTTACGTTCACCCCTCCACTTT. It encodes CASSSKGTGGLRSPLHF.